This entry lists 24 T cell receptor beta chains sequenced from one sample in a study of blood T cells in healthy people across ages. Primers used in a second PCR of roughly 6 to 11 cycles were a sample-barcoded 5' primer and a J-beta primer mix. TCRdb fed the 5' RACE reads into MiXCR, producing one record per CDR3 protein. The sample comprises hundreds of thousands of distinct CDR3 sequences, about 30% of which are singletons, and more than 15% rests with the top ten. The sequenced sample was blood. The receptors derive from a woman aged 80 or over in good health.

This clonotype was picked up many times. The rearrangement uses TRBV2 and TRBJ2-5, with TRBD1 matching over 9 bases. Trimming removed 4 bases from V and 1 base from J; junction bases left unmatched: 10. CDR1 and CDR2 (germline): SNHLY, FYNNEI. This CDR3 spans 17 amino acids. The CDR3 coding sequence is TGTGCCAGCAGTGCTCTAGACAGGGGGATAGGCCAAGAGACCCAGTACTTC. As protein: CASSALDRGIGQETQYF.

With regard to this clonotype: This sequence may be a read error, since a much larger clone differs from it by one base. The V and J genes are TRBV5-6 and TRBJ2-5; tentatively, D is TRBD2 (5 bases). Germline CDR1 SGHDT, CDR2 YYEEEE. V lost 3 bases and J lost 11, with 26 bases in between. The CDR3 spans 16 residues. CDR3 nucleotide sequence: TGTGCCAGCAGCTCCCCAGAGGGAGAGAGGGCCAATGAGCAGTACTTC. As protein: CASSSPEGERANEQYF.

The chain joins TRBV20-1 to TRBJ1-1; D is uncertain. The germline CDR1 and CDR2 sequences are DFQATT and SNEGSKA (reference sequence). The CDR3 extends over 12 amino acids. CDR3 sequence reads: CRATTGHTEAFF. Here the CDR3 DNA reads TGCAGGGCCACGACCGGACACACTGAAGCTTTCTTT.

This clonotype was counted ten times or more. The CDR3 loop reads CASSSSNGNQPQHF. In DNA form, the CDR3 reads TGTGCCAGCAGCTCATCAAACGGCAATCAGCCCCAGCATTTT. V usage is TRBV7-2 and J usage is TRBJ1-5; no definite D call. The germline CDR1 and CDR2 sequences are SGHTA and FQGNSA. Trimming pared 4 bases from V and 2 bases from J, leaving 9 bases between. This CDR3 has 14 residues.

This clonotype was seen more than once but under ten times. The chain employs TRBV9 and TRBJ2-1, with no clear D. Judging by the DNA end, TRBJ2-7 fits better; the J call may be wrong. Germline V lookup: CDR1 SGDLS, CDR2 YYNGEE. The CDR3 totals 15 residues. CDR3 region: CASSVEPVSYNEQYF. CDR3 coding DNA: TGTGCCAGCAGCGTAGAGCCAGTCTCCTACAATGAGCAGTACTTC.

This clonotype was seen repeatedly, ten times or more. This rearrangement joins TRBV6-2 or TRBV6-3 to TRBJ2-7; 12 nucleotides match TRBD1. The CDR3 totals 16 residues. The ends lost 7 bases at V and 7 bases at J; junction bases unmatched: 14. Germline V lookup: CDR1 MNHEY, CDR2 SVGEGT. Here the CDR3 reads CASTPSPGTGGKEQYF. In nucleotides, the CDR3 is TGTGCCAGCACCCCCTCACCCGGGACAGGGGGCAAGGAGCAGTACTTC.

Ten or more counts support this clonotype. The chain is built from TRBV9 and TRBJ1-5; D remains unclear. The V end lost 0 bases, the J end lost 5 bases, and 9 bases lay between the germline ends. CDR1 and CDR2 from the germline V gene are SGDLS and YYNGEE. This CDR3 region has 14 residues. This CDR3 reads CASSVAQVDQPQHF. The CDR3 DNA reads as TGTGCCAGCAGCGTAGCCCAGGTGGATCAGCCCCAGCATTTT.

This clonotype was counted at least ten times. V is TRBV3-1 and J is TRBJ1-2; 11 bases are a match to TRBD1. The CDR3 spans 15 residues. Germline values: CDR1 LGHDT, CDR2 YNNKEL (reference sequence). V dropped 1 base and J dropped 5; count of bases not matched to a gene: 3. CDR3 protein: CASSQAGQGVYGYTF. The CDR3 DNA reads as TGTGCCAGCAGCCAAGCGGGACAGGGGGTATATGGCTACACCTTC.

This clonotype appeared many times. A much larger clone differs by one base, so this may be a read error. The chain combines TRBV27 with TRBJ1-6; D might be TRBD1 (6 bases). Trimming removed 6 bases from V and 5 bases from J, with 14 bases in between. Germline-derived CDR1 and CDR2 are MNHEY and SMNVEV (reference sequence). The CDR3 totals 15 residues. This CDR3 reads CASSMGAGNNSPLHF. CDR3 DNA sequence: TGTGCCAGCAGCATGGGGGCGGGGAATAATTCACCCCTCCACTTT.

In this sample, this clonotype turned up many times. V and J are TRBV20-1 and TRBJ2-1, with D possibly matching TRBD2 (5 bases). The CDR3 is made up of 14 amino acids. Germline-derived CDR1 and CDR2 are DFQATT and SNEGSKA (reference sequence). Trimming shortened V by 4 bases and J by 5 bases, and 15 bases separated the two germline ends. In nucleotides, the CDR3 is TGCAGTGCTACCGGGGAAATAGATAACAATGAGCAGTTCTTC. This encodes CSATGEIDNNEQFF.

This clonotype was seen repeatedly, ten times or more. The chain recombines TRBV5-6 with TRBJ2-1; D is uncertain. This CDR3 has 12 residues. Trimming removed 7 bases at V and 2 bases at J, with 7 bases between. Germline loops: CDR1 SGHDT, CDR2 YYEEEE. The chain's CDR3 is CASFGPYNEQFF. DNA of the CDR3: TGTGCCAGCTTCGGCCCCTACAATGAGCAGTTCTTC. Using reference TRBV5-6 and TRBJ2-1 for the parts outside the CDR3, the full variable domain is DAGVTQSPTHLIKTRGQQVTLRCSPKSGHDTVSWYQQALGQGPQFIFQYYEEEERQRGNFPDRFSGHQFPNYSSELNVNALLLGDSALYLCASFGPYNEQFFGPGTRLTVL.

The CDR3 nucleotides read TGCAGTGCTACCGACAGGTCCCACTACGAGCAGTACTTC. Amino acids: CSATDRSHYEQYF. J is TRBJ2-7 and V is TRBV20-1, with D perhaps matching TRBD1 (6 bases). Trimming pared 4 bases from V and 3 bases from J, leaving 13 bases between. Germline V gives CDR1 DFQATT, CDR2 SNEGSKA (reference sequence). This CDR3 is 13 amino acids long.

A few counts support this clonotype. This clone may be a read error of a much larger clone one base away. V and J are TRBV30 and TRBJ2-7; 7 positions agree with TRBD1. Trimming removed 3 bases from V and 0 bases from J; junction bases left unmatched: 5. The CDR3 is 14 amino acids. Per the germline V gene, CDR1 is GTSNPN and CDR2 is SVGIG (reference sequence). The CDR3 region is CAWRGTDSSYEQYF. CDR3 DNA: TGTGCCTGGAGGGGGACAGATAGCTCCTACGAGCAGTACTTC.

This clonotype showed up just a few times. A clone one base away is much larger, so this may be a read error. The chain joins TRBV2 to TRBJ2-7; D is unclear. The CDR3 is 14 amino acids. Looked up from germline, CDR1 is SNHLY and CDR2 is FYNNEI. The V and J ends lost 6 bases and 0 bases respectively, with 12 bases between them. CDR3 DNA: TGTGCCAGCAGGGTTACGGTGAGCTCCTACGAGCAGTACTTC. Translated, it gives CASRVTVSSYEQYF.

This sequence joins TRBV18 and TRBJ1-5; a possible D gene is TRBD1 (5 bases). Germline V CDR1 and CDR2: KGHSH, LQKENI. V was trimmed by 2 bases and J by 8 bases, leaving 10 bases between them. CDR3 length: 13 residues. The CDR3 loop reads CASSPGAGEPQHF. In DNA form, the CDR3 reads TGTGCCAGCTCACCAGGGGCGGGAGAGCCCCAGCATTTT.

Written as DNA, the CDR3 is TGTGCCAGCTCACCCGACGGGACAGCCTCCTACGAGCAGTACTTC. Protein product: CASSPDGTASYEQYF. This chain links TRBV18 with TRBJ2-7; TRBD1 aligns across 7 bases. Trimming at V came to 3 bases and at J to 0 bases, leaving 5 bases not matched to a gene. Germline CDR1 is KGHSH and CDR2 is LQKENI. This CDR3 is built from 15 residues. The full variable domain, rest sourced from reference TRBV18 and TRBJ2-7, is NAGVMQNPRHLVRRRGQEARLRCSPMKGHSHVYWYRQLPEEGLKFMVYLQKENIIDESGMPKERFSAEFPKEGPSILRIQQVVRGDSAAYFCASSPDGTASYEQYFGPGTRLTVT.

This clonotype was detected ten times or more. The genes are TRBV11-2 and TRBJ2-1; 11 positions agree with TRBD2. The CDR3 totals 21 residues. Germline-derived CDR1 and CDR2 are SGHAT and FQNNGV. V dropped 5 bases and J dropped 0; count of bases not matched to a gene: 18. Written as DNA, the CDR3 is TGTGCCAGCAGCCCTAGGGTATTTCCTAGCGGGGGGCCCCGCTCCTACAATGAGCAGTTCTTC. Its protein is CASSPRVFPSGGPRSYNEQFF.

CDR3 residues: CSARVLAGVQGGQYF. CDR3 nucleotide sequence: TGCAGTGCTAGGGTTCTAGCGGGGGTACAGGGGGGGCAGTACTTC. The chain is built from TRBV20-1 and TRBJ2-5; 10 bases fit TRBD2. V lost 3 bases, J lost 11 bases, and 15 bases stayed unmatched. CDR3 length: 15 amino acids. Looked up from germline, CDR1 is DFQATT and CDR2 is SNEGSKA (reference sequence).

This clonotype was seen at least ten times. This chain connects TRBV3-1 to TRBJ1-2, with D perhaps matching TRBD1 (6 bases). The CDR3 covers 15 residues. Trimming took off 0 bases at V and 4 bases at J, with 12 bases between the two ends. Germline V gene sequence: CDR1 LGHDT, CDR2 YNNKEL (reference sequence). In DNA form, the CDR3 reads TGTGCCAGCAGCCAAGATCGACAGGCTCCCTATGGCTACACCTTC. Translated, it gives CASSQDRQAPYGYTF. Variable domain in full (rest from reference TRBV3-1 and TRBJ1-2): DTAVSQTPKYLVTQMGNDKSIKCEQNLGHDTMYWYKQDSKKFLKIMFSYNNKELIINETVPNRFSPKSPDKAHLNLHINSLELGDSAVYFCASSQDRQAPYGYTFGSGTRLTVV.

A remark on this clonotype: A much larger clone lies one base from this, so it may be a read error. The chain employs TRBV5-1 and TRBJ2-5, with D unresolved. The CDR3 totals 15 residues. Germline lookup yields CDR1 SGHRS and CDR2 YFSETQ. The V end lost 0 bases, the J end lost 11 bases, and 20 bases lay between the germline ends. The DNA of the CDR3 is TGCGCCAGCAGCTTGGTCGGTGGGGAATTCGCTGAGCAGTACTTC. It is translated as CASSLVGGEFAEQYF.

This clonotype was seen many times. The chain recombines TRBV20-1 with TRBJ2-7, with D perhaps TRBD2 (6 bases). Trimming pared 0 bases from V and 3 bases from J, leaving 15 bases between. CDR3 length equals 15 residues. Germline assignment: CDR1 DFQATT and CDR2 SNEGSKA (reference sequence). The CDR3 here is CSARDLSGRGYEQYF. The CDR3 DNA reads TGCAGTGCTAGAGACTTGAGCGGGCGAGGCTACGAGCAGTACTTC.

This clonotype was found a few times. The genes are TRBV2 and TRBJ2-7, with 8 bases fitting TRBD2. The V segment lost 3 bases and the J segment 3 bases; nucleotides outside the gene matches: 7. Germline CDR1 SNHLY, CDR2 FYNNEI. This CDR3 has 15 amino acids. The CDR3 DNA is TGTGCCAGCAGTGAGGGAGCGGGGGAGATCTACGAGCAGTACTTC. Its translation: CASSEGAGEIYEQYF.

J is TRBJ1-2 and V is TRBV21-1. TRBV21-1 has pseudogene status. The CDR3 is 14 residues long. The CDR3 region is CASSKANTFYGYTF. In nucleotides, the CDR3 is TGTGCCAGCAGCAAAGCAAACACTTTCTATGGCTACACCTTC.

This clonotype was seen more than once but under ten times. The chain combines TRBV28 with TRBJ1-1, with D unresolved. The CDR3 totals 15 residues. In germline, CDR1 is MDHEN, CDR2 SYDVKM. V was pared by 6 bases and J by 4 bases, with 18 bases between. This CDR3 reads CASSLPIGSSTEAFF. The CDR3 coding sequence is TGTGCCAGCAGCCTACCGATTGGTTCAAGCACTGAAGCTTTCTTT.